A selection of T cell receptor beta chains follows, all from one sample in a study of CD8+CD57+ T cells in acquired aplastic anemia. TCRdb processed the reads anew with MiXCR; each CDR3 protein has one entry. The repertoire holds about 210,000 distinct CDR3 sequences, with 30% to 35% as singletons. Sequenced input: sorted CD4+, CD8+, or CD8+CD57+ T cells (not recorded which) from PBMCs. These receptors came from a human donor in good health, serving as a control. CDR3s include the opening cysteine and the closing phenylalanine or tryptophan. D genes are given only for firm matches. Expanded clones get a size class; other rows say once, few or many, or leave the size out.

>.|many|TRBJ1-3|TRBV7-9
CASSPGGMRDTIYF
TGTGCCAGCAGCCCGGGGGGGATGAGAGACACCATATATTTT
>TRBD1|many|TRBJ1-1|TRBV20-1
CSAREGTGKGEAFF
TGCAGTGCTAGAGAGGGGACAGGGAAGGGTGAAGCTTTCTTT
>.|many|TRBJ1-2|TRBV4-1
CASSQDKVLPPFNYGYTF
TGCGCCAGCAGCCAAGATAAGGTATTACCGCCGTTTAACTATGGCTACACCTTC
>.|many|TRBJ2-1|TRBV9
CASSVGAGAPFF
.
>.|many|TRBJ2-7|TRBV20-1
CSALPWGRYEQYF
TGCAGTGCTCTCCCCTGGGGGCGCTACGAGCAGTACTTC
>TRBD2|few|TRBJ2-5|TRBV2
CASSLGSSGLETQYF
TGTGCCAGCAGTTTAGGGTCTAGCGGGCTCGAGACCCAGTACTTC
>TRBD2|.|TRBJ2-1|TRBV5-1
CASSWAGLAGPGSYNEQFF
TGCGCCAGCAGCTGGGCGGGACTAGCGGGACCCGGCTCCTACAATGAGCAGTTCTTC
>.|few|TRBJ1-2|TRBV9
CDSSVDFGNYGYTF
TGTGACAGCAGCGTAGACTTTGGGAACTATGGCTACACCTTC
>TRBD1|many|TRBJ1-2|TRBV20-1
CSARRTGASYGYTF
TGCAGTGCTAGGCGGACAGGAGCCTCCTATGGCTACACCTTC
>.|many|TRBJ2-3|TRBV3-1
CASRQSTDTQYF
TGTGCCAGCAGACAGAGCACAGATACGCAGTATTTT
>TRBD1|.|TRBJ2-4|TRBV12-3/TRBV12-4
CASSLGRTGKAIAKNIQYF
TGTGCCAGCAGTTTGGGTCGGACAGGCAAGGCGATAGCCAAAAACATTCAGTACTTC
>TRBD1|.|TRBJ1-2|TRBV9
CASSRRDRGGGGYTF
TGTGCCAGCAGCCGGCGGGACAGGGGAGGAGGTGGCTACACCTTC
>.|many|TRBJ2-1|TRBV20-1
CSARTRTNEQFF
TGCAGTGCTAGAACAAGGACTAATGAGCAGTTCTTC
>.|.|TRBJ1-2|TRBV6-5
CASSYSITAYGYTF
TGTGCCAGCAGTTACTCGATAACCGCTTATGGCTACACCTTC
>TRBD2|once|TRBJ2-7|TRBV25-1
CASSSLGLAGAYEQYF
TGTGCCAGCAGTTCCCTTGGACTAGCGGGAGCGTACGAGCAGTACTTC
>.|.|TRBJ1-6|TRBV6-5
CASSYNREYYNSPLHF
TGTGCCAGCAGTTACAACAGGGAATACTATAATTCACCCCTCCACTTT
>TRBD2|many|TRBJ2-3|TRBV7-9
CASSTSAGGSTDTQYF
TGTGCCAGCAGCACCTCAGCGGGGGGGAGCACAGATACGCAGTATTTT
>.|.|TRBJ1-2|TRBV29-1
CSLSSGTRNYGYTF
TGCAGCTTGAGTTCCGGGACAAGGAACTATGGCTACACCTTC
>.|.|TRBJ1-1|TRBV7-2
CPSSLVGVNTEAFF
TGTCCCAGCAGCTTAGTTGGGGTGAACACTGAAGCTTTCTTT
>.|.|TRBJ1-4|TRBV7-2
CASSLAWPAFGPGDTLFF
TGTGCCAGCAGCTTAGCTTGGCCAGCGTTCGGCCCAGGGGATACACTGTTTTTT
>.|.|TRBJ2-7|TRBV7-9
CASSLRGAEQYF
TGTGCCAGCAGCTTGAGGGGAGCCGAGCAGTACTTC
>.|few|TRBJ1-5|TRBV30
CAWSRDSNQPQHF
TGTGCCTGGAGCCGGGACAGCAATCAGCCCCAGCATTTT
>TRBD1|many|TRBJ2-1|TRBV9
CASSVWGTGNEQFF
TGTGCCAGCAGCGTTTGGGGGACAGGCAATGAGCAGTTCTTC
>TRBD2|.|TRBJ2-1|TRBV25-1
CASSGWTSGRDEQFF
TGTGCCAGCAGTGGGTGGACTAGCGGTAGGGATGAGCAGTTCTTC
>TRBD1|many|TRBJ2-1|TRBV7-2
CASWDRAYNEQFF
TGTGCCAGCTGGGACAGGGCCTACAATGAGCAGTTCTTC
>.|many|TRBJ1-2|TRBV9
CASSPNLLGQNYGYTF
TGTGCCAGCAGCCCAAACTTGTTGGGGCAGAACTATGGCTACACCTTC
>TRBD2|.|TRBJ2-2|TRBV2
CASRRTSGSRGTGELFF
TGTGCCAGCAGACGGACTAGCGGGAGTCGTGGGACCGGGGAGCTGTTTTTT
>.|many|TRBJ1-3|TRBV7-9
CASRSLGGYSGNTIYF
TGTGCCAGCAGGTCATTGGGCGGCTACTCTGGAAACACCATATATTTT
>.|many|TRBJ2-7|TRBV12-3/TRBV12-4
CASSVTDRLWSYEQYF
TGTGCCAGCAGTGTTACAGACCGCTTATGGTCCTACGAGCAGTACTTC
>.|.|TRBJ1-2|TRBV18
CASSPQDGIYYGYTF
TGTGCCAGCTCACCCCAGGACGGCATTTACTATGGCTACACCTTC
>TRBD1|many|TRBJ2-5|TRBV9
CASSVRSGQGRETQYF
TGTGCCAGCAGCGTAAGAAGTGGACAGGGGAGAGAGACCCAGTACTTC
>.|many|TRBJ1-5|TRBV10-3
CAISERGGGNQPQHF
TGTGCCATCAGTGAAAGGGGAGGTGGCAATCAGCCCCAGCATTTT
>.|many|TRBJ1-2|TRBV2
CASSERGRGYGYTF
TGTGCCAGCAGTGAGCGGGGGAGGGGCTATGGCTACACCTTC
>.|.|TRBJ2-7|TRBV6-1
CASSEGPALRYEQYF
TGTGCCAGCAGTGAAGGGCCAGCTCTCCGCTACGAGCAGTACTTC
>.|few|TRBJ2-2|TRBV20-1
CNARSLNGELFF
TGCAATGCTAGATCCCTTAACGGGGAGCTGTTTTTT
>.|many|TRBJ2-7|TRBV20-1
CSARDPQGSGEQYF
TGCAGTGCTAGAGATCCCCAGGGGAGCGGCGAGCAGTACTTC
>TRBD1|many|TRBJ2-7|TRBV5-1
CASSVPGQGMGEQYF
TGCGCCAGCAGCGTACCGGGACAGGGTATGGGCGAGCAGTACTTC
>TRBD1|few|TRBJ2-7|TRBV3-1
CASSQSRGTGVVYEQYF
TGTGCCAGCAGCCAATCACGTGGGACAGGGGTCGTCTACGAGCAGTACTTC
>TRBD1|few|TRBJ2-7|TRBV11-1
CASSPSRTGVSYEQYF
TGTGCCAGCTCACCAAGTAGGACAGGGGTGTCCTACGAGCAGTACTTC
>TRBD1|many|TRBJ1-2|TRBV5-1
CASSSTGQGLNGYTF
TGCGCCAGCAGCTCAACCGGACAGGGGTTAAACGGCTACACCTTC